One sample yielded the 6 T cell receptor beta chains listed below, sequenced in a study of regulatory T cells in long-lasting Graves disease. Arm-PCR of CDR3 regions and iRepertoire HTBI primers were the basis on which TCR beta libraries were built. TCRdb analysed the multiplex PCR reads with MiXCR anew, one entry per CDR3 protein. The repertoire holds around 420,000 distinct CDR3 sequences, roughly 15% seen once, with approximately 8% in the top ten. Indicated time point: newly diagnosed GD, antithyroid drugs for less than 3 months. There was RNA extracted from PBMCs, and the TCR library was made from it. Another study also made use of these data, one on T cells in Graves' hyperthyroidism and ophthalmopathy.

The sequenced sample was peripheral blood mononuclear cells (PBMCs), obtained at new diagnosis, from a patient treated with antithyroid drugs. The receptors derive from a woman in her 40s with Graves disease.

This clonotype was found many times. This chain connects TRBV4-1 to TRBJ2-7; D may be TRBD1 (6 bases). Germline-derived CDR1 and CDR2 are MGHRA and YSYEKL. The V end lost 1 base, the J end lost 0 bases, and 10 bases lay between the germline ends. The CDR3 is 15 amino acids. The CDR3 DNA sequence: TGCGCCAGCAGCCAAGGACAGGCTCCCTCCTACGAGCAGTACTTC. Protein sequence: CASSQGQAPSYEQYF.

Ten or more counts support this clonotype. The chain recombines TRBV28 with TRBJ2-1; 11 bases are a match to TRBD2. This CDR3 comprises 17 residues. Germline V gene sequence: CDR1 MDHEN, CDR2 SYDVKM. Trimming at V came to 3 bases and at J to 8 bases, leaving 12 bases not matched to a gene. CDR3 in DNA: TGTGCCAGCAGTTTTGGGACTAGCGGCAGGGCCCTCGATGAGCAGTTCTTC. This sequence encodes CASSFGTSGRALDEQFF.

This clonotype was observed at least ten times. The V and J genes are TRBV27 and TRBJ2-7; 9 nucleotides agree with TRBD2. The J segment lost 5 bases and the V segment lost 1 base, leaving 9 bases of the junction unmatched. The CDR3 runs 16 residues. Germline V lookup: CDR1 MNHEY, CDR2 SMNVEV (reference sequence). The DNA of the CDR3 is TGTGCCAGCAGTTTATTAATAGCGGGAGCTGGGAACGAGCAGTACTTC. Amino acid sequence: CASSLLIAGAGNEQYF.

This clonotype showed up many times. Here the CDR3 DNA reads TGTGCCAGCAGCCAAGGCGGGAGCCCCGACAATGAGCAGTTCTTC. Residues: CASSQGGSPDNEQFF. The chain employs TRBV14 and TRBJ2-1, with 7 bases that match TRBD2. From germline, CDR1 is SGHDN and CDR2 FVKESK. Trimming cost V 1 base and J 5 bases; bases outside gene matches: 5. The length of the CDR3 is 15 residues.

This clonotype showed up many times. This sequence joins TRBV28 and TRBJ2-7; 11 bases match TRBD2. The CDR3 contains 16 residues. Germline V gene lookup returns CDR1 MDHEN and CDR2 SYDVKM. The junction had 8 bases not matched to a gene; V was cut back by 4 bases and J by 3 bases. The CDR3 reads CASSSMRGLAGYEQYF. CDR3 DNA: TGTGCCAGCAGTTCCATGCGTGGACTAGCGGGCTACGAGCAGTACTTC. Complete variable domain (other parts from reference TRBV28 and TRBJ2-7): DVKVTQSSRYLVKRTGEKVFLECVQDMDHENMFWYRQDPGLGLRLIYFSYDVKMKEKGDIPEGYSVSREKKERFSLILESASTNQTSMYLCASSSMRGLAGYEQYFGPGTRLTVT.

The genes are TRBV28 and TRBJ2-7, with 7 bases lining up with TRBD2. Germline V lookup: CDR1 MDHEN, CDR2 SYDVKM. V gave up 7 bases and J gave up 2 bases; unmatched junction bases: 5. This CDR3 is built from 13 residues. The CDR3 loop is CASNRGSAYEQYF. The CDR3 DNA reads TGTGCCAGCAACCGCGGGAGCGCCTACGAGCAGTACTTC. Full variable domain (remainder filled in from reference TRBV28 and TRBJ2-7): DVKVTQSSRYLVKRTGEKVFLECVQDMDHENMFWYRQDPGLGLRLIYFSYDVKMKEKGDIPEGYSVSREKKERFSLILESASTNQTSMYLCASNRGSAYEQYFGPGTRLTVT.